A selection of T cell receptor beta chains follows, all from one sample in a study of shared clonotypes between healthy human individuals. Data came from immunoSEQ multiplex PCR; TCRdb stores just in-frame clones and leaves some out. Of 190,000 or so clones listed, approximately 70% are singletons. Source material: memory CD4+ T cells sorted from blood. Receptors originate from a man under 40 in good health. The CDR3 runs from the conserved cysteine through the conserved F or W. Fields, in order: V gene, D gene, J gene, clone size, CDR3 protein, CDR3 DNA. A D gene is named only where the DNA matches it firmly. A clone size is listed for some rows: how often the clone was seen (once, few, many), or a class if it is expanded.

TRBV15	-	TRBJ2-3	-	CATSTRKRSTDTQYF	TGTGCCACCAGCACCAGAAAAAGATCAACAGATACGCAGTATTTT
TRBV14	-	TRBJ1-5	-	CASSQGLNQPQHF	TGTGCCAGCAGCCAAGGCCTAAATCAGCCCCAGCATTTT
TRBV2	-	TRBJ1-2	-	CASSANIAYGYTF	TGTGCCAGCAGTGCCAACATAGCATATGGCTACACCTTC
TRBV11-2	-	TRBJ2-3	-	CASSLGGVTSLYF	TGTGCCAGCAGCTTAGGCGGGGTGACTAGTCTGTATTTT
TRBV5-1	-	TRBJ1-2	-	CASSLAGDSTYGYTF	TGCGCCAGCAGCTTGGCCGGTGACAGTACCTATGGCTACACCTTC
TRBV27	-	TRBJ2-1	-	CASSATAYNEQFF	TGTGCCAGCAGTGCTACAGCCTACAATGAGCAGTTCTTC
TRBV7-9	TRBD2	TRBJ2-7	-	CASSWETSGRIRYEQYF	TGTGCCAGCAGCTGGGAGACTAGCGGGAGAATAAGGTACGAGCAGTACTTC
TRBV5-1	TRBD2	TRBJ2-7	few	CASSLSGTVDEQYF	TGCGCCAGCAGCTTAAGCGGGACGGTCGACGAGCAGTACTTC
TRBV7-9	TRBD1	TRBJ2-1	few	CASSLLKTGSWEEQFF	TGTGCCAGCAGCCTACTGAAGACAGGGTCTTGGGAGGAGCAGTTCTTC
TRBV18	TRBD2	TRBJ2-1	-	CASSPPGLKNEQFF	TGTGCCAGCTCACCACCGGGACTAAAAAATGAGCAGTTCTTC
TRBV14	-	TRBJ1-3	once	CASSQDAIYF	TGTGCCAGCAGCCAAGACGCCATATATTTT
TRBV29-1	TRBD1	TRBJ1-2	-	CSVPGQGRGGYTF	TGCAGCGTCCCGGGACAGGGAAGAGGTGGCTACACCTTC
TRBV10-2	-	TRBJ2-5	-	CASSERAQKETQYF	TGCGCCAGCAGTGAGAGGGCACAGAAAGAGACCCAGTACTTC
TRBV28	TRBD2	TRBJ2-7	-	CASTIAGDVREQYF	TGTGCCAGCACCATAGCGGGAGACGTCCGCGAGCAGTACTTC
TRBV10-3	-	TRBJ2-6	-	CAIQEGPSSGANVLTF	TGTGCCATCCAAGAGGGCCCAAGCTCTGGGGCCAACGTCCTGACTTTC
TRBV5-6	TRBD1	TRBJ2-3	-	CASSLTGAYTDTQYF	TGTGCCAGCAGCTTAACAGGGGCCTACACAGATACGCAGTATTTT
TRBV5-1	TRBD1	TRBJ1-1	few	CASSRQGTNTEAFF	TGCGCCAGCAGCCGACAGGGGACTAACACTGAAGCTTTCTTT
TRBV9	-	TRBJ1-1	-	CASSVGWGTEAFF	TGTGCCAGCAGCGTAGGGTGGGGCACTGAAGCTTTCTTT
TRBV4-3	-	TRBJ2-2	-	CASSRRQVNTGELFF	TGCGCCAGCAGCCGAAGACAGGTGAACACCGGGGAGCTGTTTTTT
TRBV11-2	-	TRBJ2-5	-	CASSLGVQETQYF	TGTGCCAGCAGCTTAGGGGTCCAAGAGACCCAGTACTTC
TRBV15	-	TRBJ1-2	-	CATSRERQYYGYTF	TGTGCCACCAGCAGAGAACGGCAGTACTATGGCTACACCTTC
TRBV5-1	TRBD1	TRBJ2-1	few	CASSEQGAINNEQFF	TGCGCCAGTAGTGAACAGGGGGCGATCAACAATGAGCAGTTCTTC
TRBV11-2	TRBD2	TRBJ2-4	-	CASSGLAGGVKNIQYF	TGTGCCAGCAGCGGCCTAGCGGGAGGTGTCAAAAACATTCAGTACTTC
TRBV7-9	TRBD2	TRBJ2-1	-	CASREGLAGAYGYNEQFF	TGTGCCAGCAGAGAGGGACTAGCGGGAGCGTACGGTTACAATGAGCAGTTCTTC
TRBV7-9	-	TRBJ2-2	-	CASSFGHSNTGELFF	TGTGCCAGCAGCTTTGGACACTCGAACACCGGGGAGCTGTTTTTT
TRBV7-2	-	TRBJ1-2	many	CASSLVDRGDYGYTF	TGTGCCAGCAGCTTAGTCGATCGGGGGGACTATGGCTACACCTTC
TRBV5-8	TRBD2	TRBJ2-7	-	CASSSGRVPTNEQYF	TGTGCCAGCAGCTCGGGGAGGGTTCCGACTAACGAGCAGTACTTC
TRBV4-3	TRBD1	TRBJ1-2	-	CASSQAGGVTGAYGYTF	TGCGCCAGCAGCCAAGCGGGAGGGGTGACAGGGGCCTATGGCTACACCTTC
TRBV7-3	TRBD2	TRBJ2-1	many	CASSPRTSGRSSYNEQFF	TGTGCCAGCAGCCCCCGGACTAGCGGGCGGAGCTCCTACAATGAGCAGTTCTTC
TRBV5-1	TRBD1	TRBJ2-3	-	CASRTGVGTDTQYF	TGCGCCAGCAGGACAGGGGTCGGCACAGATACGCAGTATTTT
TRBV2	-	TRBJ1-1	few	CASSEWVGTEAFF	TGTGCCAGCAGTGAATGGGTAGGCACTGAAGCTTTCTTT